These T cell receptor beta chains were read from a single sample in a study of blood T cell repertoires in COVID-19. Clones were sequenced by immunoSEQ multiplex PCR, and TCRdb holds only the in-frame ones, with some missing. The sample lists 140,000 or so clones, over 60% occurring once. Sequencing was done on a sample of peripheral blood. These receptors all come from a man aged 45-65 years with acute or convalescent COVID-19. CDR3s include the opening cysteine and the closing phenylalanine or tryptophan. The order of the fields is CDR3 protein, V gene, clone size. Clone size appears in some rows only: once, few, many, or a class for an expanded clone.

CDR3: CASGSSQYAGELFF
V: TRBV12-5
size: -

CDR3: CASSVGTGFYGQYF
V: TRBV9
size: -

CDR3: CASSSGGSGEQFF
V: TRBV5-1
size: -

CDR3: CSVEEDRGPGNTIYF
V: TRBV29-1
size: -

CDR3: CASSALPAGVTGELFF
V: TRBV19
size: once

CDR3: CASSLPGGYEQYF
V: TRBV12-3/TRBV12-4
size: -

CDR3: CASSTGTGSYEQYF
V: TRBV5-1
size: once

CDR3: CASSPLLTSGDGEQFF
V: TRBV7-6
size: few

CDR3: CASSMYRDSNQPQHF
V: TRBV19
size: -

CDR3: CASSFGTGGQETQYF
V: TRBV6-5
size: -

CDR3: CASSDRDRSFSGANVLTF
V: TRBV2
size: -

CDR3: CASRDGQDVETQYF
V: TRBV19
size: -

CDR3: CSVPTGFDDGYTF
V: TRBV29-1
size: -

CDR3: CASIGQVGSYGYTF
V: TRBV10-1
size: -

CDR3: CASSKAGARTDTQYF
V: TRBV10-1
size: -

CDR3: CASSPGLAGYTGELFF
V: TRBV28
size: -

CDR3: CASSLRQDRPTYTF
V: TRBV5-1
size: -

CDR3: CASSLGTGLISSGANVLTF
V: TRBV11-2
size: few

CDR3: CASSPTGPLSNQPQHF
V: TRBV18
size: -

CDR3: CASSGGGNQPQHF
V: TRBV18
size: -

CDR3: CASSGPSTDTQYF
V: TRBV7-9
size: -

CDR3: CASSEMSVNNSPLHF
V: TRBV6-1
size: -

CDR3: CASSLPGQGYNNEQFF
V: TRBV23-1
size: -

CDR3: CASSLGPGGAGGNTIYF
V: TRBV5-1
size: -

CDR3: CASSDFSGGLQFF
V: TRBV6-4
size: -

CDR3: CAIIGTSATDTQYF
V: TRBV10-3
size: once

CDR3: CASSPGQDNQPQHF
V: TRBV27
size: -

CDR3: CASSYGGYYGYTF
V: TRBV6-5
size: -

CDR3: CAWKLPSATNEKLFF
V: TRBV30
size: -

CDR3: CASSLDQGSTDTQYF
V: TRBV11-2
size: few

CDR3: CSASRGGASNQPQHF
V: TRBV20-1
size: once

CDR3: CASSPRDRGKGGEKLFF
V: TRBV7-9
size: -

CDR3: CASSQDRQGLGETQYF
V: TRBV4-1
size: -